These 27 T cell receptor delta chains were sequenced from one sample in a study of γδ T cells in repeated Plasmodium falciparum infection. Flow sorting of PBMC yielded separate Vgamma9/Vdelta2+ and Vdelta2-negative gammadelta T cell populations for bulk repertoire analysis. TCRdb reprocessed the multiplex PCR reads using CATT. Among more than 70,000 delta-chain clones listed, 0.9% to 1% were seen once. Sequencing was carried out using gamma-delta T cells from blood. The receptor source for this set is a pool of human donors (malaria-infected and uninfected, not separated).

This clone was seen at least ten times. TCRdb attributes to this sequence the protein of a much larger clone, which differs from the DNA translation at residue 12; a read error is likely, and the protein displayed is translated from the DNA. The chain combines TRDV1 with TRDJ1; 7 bases fit TRDD3. Germline CDR1 TSWWSYY, CDR2 QGS. V shed 4 bases, J shed 7 bases, and the junction held 15 bases outside the gene matches. This CDR3 contains 16 residues. DNA for the CDR3: TGTGCTCTTGGGGGACTTACTGGGGACCCTGGGGGTAAACTCATCTTT. Protein sequence: CALGGLTGDPGGKLIF.

About this clone itself: TCRdb's protein, taken from a much larger clone, differs from this DNA's translation at residue 18, likely owing to a read error; the protein displayed comes from the DNA. Here the V gene is TRDV2, but the J gene went uncalled; the table assigns TRDD3, which was not confirmed against the DNA. CDR3 size: 20 residues. Germline lookup yields CDR1 GEAIGNYY and CDR2 EKD. The CDR3 DNA sequence: TGTGCCTGTGACACCGCCATCCTTACTGGGGAATTGGGTCGGACCGATAAACCCATCTTT. Protein product: CACDTAILTGELGRTDKPIF.

This clone was picked up many times. TCRdb's listed protein matches a much larger clone and diverges from this DNA's translation at residue 3, likely through a read error; the protein shown comes from the DNA. The chain is built from TRDV2 and TRDJ1, with D hard to call. This CDR3 contains 15 residues. Per germline, CDR1 GEAIGNYY and CDR2 EKD. The CDR3 sequence: CARDTVVPDTDKLIF. CDR3 DNA sequence: TGTGCCCGTGACACCGTAGTACCAGACACCGATAAACTCATCTTT.

The table lists this clone with many counts. The protein that TCRdb holds for this DNA derives from a much larger clone and differs from the translated DNA at residue 14, which likely indicates a read error; the protein shown here is translated from the DNA. TRDV2 is the V gene, and the J gene was not called; the table's D gene call, TRDD3, was not cross checked with the DNA. Germline V gene lookup returns CDR1 GEAIGNYY and CDR2 EKD. The CDR3 covers 16 residues. CDR3 sequence reads: CACDTLTRGTLDKPIF. Written as DNA, the CDR3 is TGTGCCTGTGACACCCTCACCCGGGGGACTCTCGATAAACCCATCTTT.

Comments on this clone: TCRdb's protein for this DNA is that of a much larger clone and differs from the translation at residue 17, likely a read error; the protein shown is the DNA translation. The chain joins TRDV2 to TRDJ3, with D possibly matching TRDD3 (6 bases). No J gene is reported in TCRdb; it was inferred here by comparing the DNA with germline. The germline V gene has CDR1 GEAIGNYY and CDR2 EKD. The CDR3 runs to 20 residues. This CDR3 reads CACDSLRGTLSSWDTRKMFF. Written as DNA, the CDR3 is TGTGCCTGTGACAGTCTGAGGGGGACCCTCAGCTCCTGGGACACCCGAAAGATGTTTTTC.

This clone has more than one count but fewer than ten. The rearrangement joins TRDV1 to TRDJ1, with TRDD3 identical over 8 bases. As TCRdb names no J gene, one was assigned here on the basis of a DNA match to germline. V lost 4 bases, J lost 3 bases, and 28 bases stayed unmatched. CDR1 is TSWWSYY and CDR2 is QGS in the germline V gene. This CDR3 is 22 amino acids long. The CDR3 loop reads CALGGNRVLGVDRQLPSDKLIF. CDR3 nucleotide sequence: TGTGCTCTTGGGGGTAATCGTGTACTGGGGGTCGACCGACAGCTACCGTCCGATAAACTCATCTTT.

Points on this clone: This DNA translates differently at residue 6 from the TCRdb protein, which is that of a much larger clone; a read error is likely, and the protein shown is the DNA's own translation. The chain uses TRDV2 and TRDJ1, with 8 nucleotides matching TRDD3. No J segment appears in TCRdb, so it was assigned here by matching the sequence to germline. From germline, CDR1 is GEAIGNYY and CDR2 EKD. With 0 bases clipped from V and 3 bases from J, the junction kept 14 bases outside the gene matches. The CDR3 is 18 residues long. For the CDR3, the DNA is TGTGCCTGTGACACCTTTGCTGGGATACGCCCCCGAGCCGATAAACTCATCTTT. This encodes CACDTFAGIRPRADKLIF.

The sample holds many counts of this clone. The protein recorded in TCRdb matches a much larger clone and deviates from this DNA's translation at residue 13, suggesting a read error; the protein here is obtained by translating the DNA. The chain couples TRDV2 to TRDJ1; tentatively, D is TRDD3 (5 bases). Germline V gene sequence: CDR1 GEAIGNYY, CDR2 EKD. The CDR3 length is 14 residues. DNA for the CDR3: TGTGCCTGTGACAGGTGGGGAAACACCGATAAACTCACCTTT. Translated: CACDRWGNTDKLTF.

On this clone itself: A read error is the likely source, as a far larger clone sits one nucleotide away. The same CDR3 also results from other DNA sequences found in this sample. This chain uses TRDV2 with TRDJ1; 8 nucleotides align to TRDD2. The J gene is absent in TCRdb and was assigned here via DNA matching to germline. The CDR3 covers 18 residues. Germline V gives CDR1 GEAIGNYY, CDR2 EKD. CDR3 nucleotides: TGTGCCTGTGACACCCTACTTCCTACGGACGGAGACACCGACAAACTCATCTTT. This gives the protein CACDTLLPTDGDTDKLIF.

A remark on this clone: The TCRdb protein comes from a much larger clone and disagrees with this DNA's translation at residue 8, likely due to a read error; the protein given here is derived from the DNA. This chain links TRDV1 with TRDJ4; 12 bases match TRDD3. TCRdb carries no J gene annotation; the J gene was assigned here by matching the DNA with germline. The CDR3 is 18 residues long. With V trimmed by 4 bases and J by 6 bases, 18 bases remained unmatched. From germline, CDR1 is TSWWSYY and CDR2 QGS. CDR3 amino acids: CALGGKTPGWGIRGTLIF. Written as DNA, the CDR3 is TGTGCTCTTGGGGGAAAAACCCCCGGCTGGGGGATACGCGGGACCCTGATCTTT.

Details on this clone: For this DNA, TCRdb reports the protein of a much larger clone, which diverges at residue 14, most likely from a read error; the protein presented here is translated directly from the DNA. The rearrangement links TRDV2 to TRDJ1; TRDD3 is a possible D gene (6 bases). No J segment appears in TCRdb, so it was assigned here by matching the sequence to germline. Germline lookup yields CDR1 GEAIGNYY and CDR2 EKD. This CDR3 region has 17 residues. CDR3: CACDPVYGGPYTDRLIF. The CDR3 DNA reads TGTGCCTGTGACCCCGTCTATGGGGGGCCCTACACCGATAGACTCATCTTT.

In regard to this clone: One base away lies a much larger clone, so this may be a sequencing read error. The V gene is given as TRDV1, and no J gene call is available; TRDD3, the table's D call, was not compared with the DNA. CDR1 and CDR2 from the germline V gene are TSWWSYY and QGS. The CDR3 extends over 17 amino acids. CDR3 coding DNA: TGTGCTCTTGTTTCCTACGTTGACTTACTGGGGGATAGGAAGCTCATCTTT. Encoded protein: CALVSYVDLLGDRKLIF.

At least ten counts were recorded for this clone. The TCRdb record carries a much larger clone's protein, which differs from this DNA's translation at residue 8; a read error is the likely cause, and the protein listed here is the DNA translation. The gene calls are TRDV2 and TRDJ1; the D gene is possibly TRDD3 (6 bases). The J gene is not listed in TCRdb, so it was assigned here from a DNA match to germline. The CDR3 is 14 amino acids. Germline assignment: CDR1 GEAIGNYY and CDR2 EKD. Trimming stripped 0 bases from V and 3 bases from J, with 10 bases between. CDR3 residues: CACDTVWGSDKLIF. The CDR3 DNA is TGTGCCTGTGACACCGTCTGGGGATCCGATAAACTCATCTTT.

This clone was counted between two and nine times. A far bigger clonotype differs at one base, so this is likely a read error. The sample contains more than one DNA sequence encoding this CDR3. This chain connects TRDV1 to TRDJ1; D perhaps matches TRDD3 (6 bases). No J gene was available from TCRdb, and it was assigned here by a germline match of the DNA. CDR3 length: 15 amino acids. CDR1 TSWWSYY and CDR2 QGS come from the germline V gene. The V gene lost 1 base and the J gene lost 6 bases, with 15 bases spanning the gap. This chain's CDR3 is CALGERSVLGNKLIF. For the CDR3, the DNA is TGTGCTCTTGGGGAACGATCCGTACTGGGCAATAAACTCATCTTT.

Concerning this clone itself: A read error is likely here: a far larger clone is one base away. The same CDR3 can be traced to other DNA sequences in this sample. The V gene is TRDV2, the J gene TRDJ3; 7 bases fit TRDD3. TCRdb supplies no J gene; here it was assigned by aligning the nucleotide sequence to germline. Germline assignment: CDR1 GEAIGNYY and CDR2 EKD. The CDR3 length is 18 residues. The DNA of the CDR3 is TGTGCCTGTGACACGCTGGGGATAAGCTCCTGGGACACCCGGCAGATGTTTTTC. It yields the protein CACDTLGISSWDTRQMFF.

This clone has more than one count but fewer than ten. A read error likely explains this, since a far larger clone differs by one base. This sample includes further DNA sequences coding for the same CDR3. J is TRDJ1 and V is TRDV1; D gene ambiguous. The J gene is not listed in TCRdb, so it was assigned here from a DNA match to germline. The CDR3 contains 16 residues. V gave up 9 bases and J gave up 1 base, with 21 bases separating them. From germline, CDR1 is TSWWSYY and CDR2 QGS. The CDR3 sequence is CALAIRYKRSTDKLIF. For the CDR3, the DNA is TGTGCTCTCGCCATTAGGTATAAGCGGTCCACCGATAAACTCATCTTT.

In regard to this clone: Being one base from a much bigger clone, this may be a read error. The same CDR3 arises from other DNA sequences in this sample as well. The chain joins TRDV1 to TRDJ4, with 8 positions matching TRDD3. Trimming removed 4 bases from V and 3 bases from J; junction bases left unmatched: 19. The CDR3 runs to 18 residues. Germline CDR1 is TSWWSYY and CDR2 is QGS. CDR3 amino acids: CALGGLLELGDMKGPLIF. The CDR3 DNA reads TGTGCTCTTGGGGGCTTACTCGAGCTGGGGGACATGAAGGGACCCCTGATCTTT.

This clone was seen more than once but under ten times. This probably arose from a read error, given a far larger clone one base away. Different DNA sequences within this sample yield the same CDR3. V gene TRDV1 combines with J gene TRDJ1, with a tentative D call TRDD3 (5 bases). TCRdb offers no J gene call, so here the DNA was matched to germline to obtain one. Germline V gene sequence: CDR1 TSWWSYY, CDR2 QGS. This CDR3 is 19 amino acids long. CDR3: CALGEVNFYPGILTDKLIF. CDR3 DNA: TGTGCTCTTGGGGAAGTGAATTTCTACCCCGGGATTCTGACCGACAAACTCATCTTT.

This clone was counted only a few times. TCRdb records a much larger clone's protein for this DNA, with a difference at residue 7 that likely arises from a read error; the protein given is the translation of the DNA. CDR3 in DNA: TGTGCCTGTGACACGGTGAGAGGGGGACCCACCGATAAACTCATCTTT. Its translation: CACDTVRGGPTDKLIF. This rearrangement joins TRDV2 to TRDJ1; D perhaps matches TRDD3 (6 bases). Here the J gene came from matching the DNA to germline, since TCRdb omits it. Germline lookup yields CDR1 GEAIGNYY and CDR2 EKD. CDR3 length: 16 residues. V lost 1 base, J lost 1 base, and 15 bases lay in between.

This clone was detected only a few times. A read error is likely here: a far larger clone is one base away. Other DNA sequences from this sample encode an identical CDR3 as well. The V gene is TRDV2, the J gene TRDJ1, with 8 nucleotides matching TRDD3. The J gene, not given by TCRdb, was assigned here from a germline match of the nucleotide sequence. The CDR3 has 18 amino acids. Germline V gene data show CDR1 as GEAIGNYY and CDR2 as EKD. Germline trimming cut 0 bases from V and 2 bases from J; bases unmatched to any gene: 13. The CDR3 sequence is CACDTVSRLGGGTDKLIF. Here the CDR3 DNA reads TGTGCCTGTGACACCGTTTCCCGACTGGGGGGGGGTACCGATAAACTCATCTTT.

The table lists this clone with many counts. This CDR3 is also generated by other DNA sequences in the sample. V usage is TRDV1 and J usage is TRDJ1, with 9 bases aligning to TRDD3. CDR3 length equals 19 residues. J gave up 5 bases and V 7 bases, and 23 bases lay outside the gene matches. Germline lookup yields CDR1 TSWWSYY and CDR2 QGS. The CDR3 region has the DNA TGTGCTCTTGAGCTAAGGCTGGGCCACGTACTGGGGGAAATAGATAAACTCATCTTT. It translates to CALELRLGHVLGEIDKLIF.

Ten or more counts support this clone. TCRdb attributes to this sequence the protein of a much larger clone, which differs from the DNA translation at residue 4; a read error is likely, and the protein displayed is translated from the DNA. V usage is TRDV2 and J usage is TRDJ1, with TRDD3 identical over 8 bases. CDR3 length equals 17 residues. Germline assignment: CDR1 GEAIGNYY and CDR2 EKD. The CDR3 reads CACVTVSGIRNTDKLIF. In DNA form, the CDR3 reads TGTGCCTGTGTCACCGTCTCCGGGATACGAAACACCGATAAACTCATCTTT.

In regard to this clone: TCRdb lists the protein of a much larger clone for this DNA, which differs at residue 7, so this is likely a read error; the protein given here is translated from the DNA itself. The chain employs TRDV1 and TRDJ1; D is undetermined. In the absence of a J gene in TCRdb, the DNA was matched to germline to assign it here. Germline loops: CDR1 TSWWSYY, CDR2 QGS. The V end lost 0 bases, the J end lost 0 bases, and 32 bases lay between the germline ends. The CDR3 is 23 residues long. DNA for the CDR3: TGTGCTCTTGGGGAACTTGACGCCGCTTTTTTACTAGGGGCCCTTGGGTACACCGATAAACTCATCTTT. Encoded protein: CALGELDAAFLLGALGYTDKLIF.

To note about this clone: TCRdb attributes to this sequence the protein of a much larger clone, which differs from the DNA translation at residue 14; a read error is likely, and the protein displayed is translated from the DNA. The chain is built from TRDV1 and TRDJ2, with 7 nucleotides matching TRDD3. The J gene, left out of TCRdb, was set here by checking the DNA against germline. Germline V gives CDR1 TSWWSYY, CDR2 QGS. The trim removed 5 bases at V and 0 bases at J, leaving 36 bases unmatched. CDR3 size: 26 residues. DNA of the CDR3: TGTGCTCTTGGGAACCCCGACTCGGATCATCGATGGGGGACACGCGATATAAAAGCTTTGACAGCACAACTCTTCTTT. It encodes CALGNPDSDHRWGTRDIKALTAQLFF.

Notes on this clone: The protein that TCRdb holds for this DNA derives from a much larger clone and differs from the translated DNA at residue 3, which likely indicates a read error; the protein shown here is translated from the DNA. The J gene is TRDJ1, the V gene TRDV1, with TRDD3 matching 12 bases. Because TCRdb records no J gene, it was assigned here through a match of the DNA to germline. The germline gives CDR1 TSWWSYY, CDR2 QGS. The CDR3 runs to 25 residues. This chain's CDR3 is CAIGELPYVAIKIPVLGDTPDKLIF. CDR3 nucleotide sequence: TGTGCTATTGGGGAACTACCCTATGTCGCCATTAAAATTCCGGTACTGGGGGATACCCCCGATAAACTCATCTTT.

As concerns this clone: This DNA translates differently at residue 13 from the TCRdb protein, which is that of a much larger clone; a read error is likely, and the protein shown is the DNA's own translation. The gene calls are TRDV2 and TRDJ1; TRDD3 matches at 10 bases. Matching the DNA to germline supplied the J gene, which TCRdb does not give. This CDR3 contains 18 residues. V lost 0 bases, J lost 4 bases, and 13 bases stayed unmatched. In germline, CDR1 is GEAIGNYY, CDR2 EKD. The CDR3 reads CACDTVGTGGSLLDKLIF. CDR3 DNA: TGTGCCTGTGACACCGTCGGTACTGGGGGATCCCTCCTCGATAAACTCATCTTT.

This clone was observed a handful of times. This DNA's translation and the protein TCRdb lists, from a much larger clone, do not match at residue 7, likely due to a read error; the protein shown is translated from the DNA. The gene calls are TRDV1 and TRDJ1; TRDD3 agrees at 8 bases. The CDR3 runs 17 residues. Germline lookup yields CDR1 TSWWSYY and CDR2 QGS. The V and J ends lost 4 bases and 3 bases, in that order; junction bases with no gene match: 13. The CDR3 spells CALGGRPGDSYSDKLIF. The CDR3 DNA reads TGTGCTCTTGGGGGGCGACCGGGGGATAGTTACTCCGATAAACTCATCTTT.